This T cell receptor beta chain was documented in a study of cytomegalovirus exposure and HLA in healthy donors. Notes on the study in general: Specificity for CMV antigens was confirmed in vitro for a few of the CMV-associated chains.

In the case of this clone: Antigen: not known.

It was with 60 Vbeta and 13 Jbeta primers that the PCR ran. Generated by immunoSEQ multiplex PCR, the TCRdb table keeps only in-frame clones and is missing some. The sample shows some 84,000 clones, 60% to 80% of them seen only once. Germline CDR1 LGHNA, CDR2 YSLEER. There are 13 residues in the CDR3. V lost 0 bases and J lost 6, with 5 bases in between. This clonotype was obtained from a boy under 18 in good health and CMV-seronegative. Material for sequencing was PBMCs. V gene TRBV4-3 combines with J gene TRBJ2-2, with no clear D. CDR3 sequence (DNA): TGCGCCAGCAGCCAAGAGGAGCCCGGGGAGCTGTTTTTT. The encoded protein is CASSQEEPGELFF.